This record concerns one T cell receptor (beta chain) sequence. Its target is not known. This entry belongs to a study of T cell responses to AZD1222 COVID-19 vaccine. The overall study: Recipients boosted at about 4 weeks or about 12 weeks are pooled. Study-wide results and limits: Baseline serostatus was positive in only a handful of AZD1222 recipients.

This table comes from immunoSEQ multiplex PCR, and its TCRdb copy is limited to in-frame clones, with some not included. Found here are about 98,000 clones, more than 70% of them singletons; the top ten hold over 15%. The CDR3 spans 15 residues. In germline, CDR1 is KGHSH, CDR2 LQKENI. Trimming cost V 6 bases and J 6 bases; bases outside gene matches: 13. Material: peripheral blood, obtained on day 0 of AZD1222 vaccination. The sequence came from an adult in good health. The chain is built from TRBV18 and TRBJ2-7, with 8 bases identical to TRBD1. The CDR3 here is CASSLRTGRRGEQYV. CDR3 bases: TGTGCCAGCTCCCTAAGGACAGGGCGAAGGGGCGAGCAGTACGTC.